This TCR beta chain was found in a study of siplizumab effects on memory and regulatory T cells. Findings of the study overall: Unstimulated subset assignment was obtained for only a minor fraction of alloreactive clones. For mappable alloreactive CD4+ clones, the mean Treg-derived fraction was about 70% with siplizumab and 25% to 30% in controls. Suppression by proliferating Tregs derived from siplizumab cultures was not verified.

The CDR3 loop spans 13 amino acids. With V trimmed by 6 bases and J by 5 bases, 5 bases remained unmatched. CDR1 LNHDA and CDR2 SQIVND come from the germline V gene (reference sequence). Generated by immunoSEQ multiplex PCR, the TCRdb table keeps only in-frame clones and is missing some. The sample contains about 40,000 clones, more than 70% of which appear only once. Comment on this clone: Its specificity is not known.

The chain recombines TRBV19 with TRBJ2-7; 9 nucleotides match TRBD1. This clonotype originated in a human donor in good health. The specimen was naive CD4+ T cells sorted from blood. Here the CDR3 reads CASRHGQGNEQYF. The DNA for the CDR3 is TGTGCCAGTAGACACGGACAGGGGAACGAGCAGTACTTC.